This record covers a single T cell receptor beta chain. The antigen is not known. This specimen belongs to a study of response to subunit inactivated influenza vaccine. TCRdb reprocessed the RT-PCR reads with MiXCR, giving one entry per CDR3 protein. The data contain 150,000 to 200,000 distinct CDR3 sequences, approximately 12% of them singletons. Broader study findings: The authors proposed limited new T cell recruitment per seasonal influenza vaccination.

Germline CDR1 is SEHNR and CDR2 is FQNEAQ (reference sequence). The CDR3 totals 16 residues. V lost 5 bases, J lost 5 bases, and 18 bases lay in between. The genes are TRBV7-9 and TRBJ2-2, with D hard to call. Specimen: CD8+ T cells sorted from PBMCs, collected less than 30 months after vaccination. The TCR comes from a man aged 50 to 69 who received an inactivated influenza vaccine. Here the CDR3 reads CASSGYAGQQTGELFF. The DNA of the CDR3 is TGTGCCAGCAGCGGGTACGCTGGGCAGCAAACCGGGGAGCTGTTTTTT.